This is a list of T cell receptor beta chains from one sample in a study of T cells in Graves' hyperthyroidism and ophthalmopathy. TCRdb fed the multiplex PCR reads into MiXCR, producing one record per CDR3 protein. The sample gives around 390,000 distinct CDR3 sequences, about 14% of which show up once; 15% to 20% is in the top ten. The sequencing sample was made of blood. The receptors derive from a woman in her twenties or thirties with Graves' ophthalmopathy. Both conserved end residues are part of each CDR3. Fields, in order: V gene, J gene, D gene, clone size, CDR3 protein, CDR3 DNA. The D gene is left open where the match is weak. Size values are once, few and many counts, or a class for expanded clones, and some rows have none.

V gene: TRBV7-3
J gene: TRBJ2-2
D gene: TRBD2
clone size: few
CDR3 protein: CASSQTSSSTGELFF
CDR3 DNA: TGTGCCAGCAGCCAGACTAGCAGTAGTACCGGGGAGCTGTTTTTT

V gene: TRBV5-5
J gene: TRBJ1-2
D gene: TRBD1
clone size: many
CDR3 protein: CASSRNAGGTGFGYTF
CDR3 DNA: TGTGCCAGCAGCCGAAATGCAGGCGGGACAGGGTTTGGTTACACCTTC

V gene: TRBV6-1
J gene: TRBJ2-1
D gene: TRBD1
clone size: many
CDR3 protein: CASKGGPRGGGTGTGNEQFF
CDR3 DNA: TGTGCCAGCAAAGGGGGGCCAAGGGGGGGTGGGACAGGGACGGGCAATGAGCAGTTCTTC

V gene: TRBV2
J gene: TRBJ2-3
D gene: -
clone size: many
CDR3 protein: CASSGPGYSDTQYF
CDR3 DNA: TGTGCCAGCAGTGGCCCCGGCTACTCAGATACGCAGTATTTT

V gene: TRBV7-3
J gene: TRBJ1-1
D gene: -
clone size: many
CDR3 protein: CASSSQGGTNTEAFF
CDR3 DNA: TGTGCCAGCAGCTCCCAAGGGGGGACGAACACTGAAGCTTTCTTT

V gene: TRBV20-1
J gene: TRBJ2-5
D gene: -
clone size: many
CDR3 protein: CSARDGGWGETQYF
CDR3 DNA: TGCAGTGCTAGAGATGGGGGCTGGGGAGAGACCCAGTACTTC

V gene: TRBV12-3/TRBV12-4
J gene: TRBJ1-5
D gene: TRBD1
clone size: few
CDR3 protein: CASSLGPIGGRESAGQPQHF
CDR3 DNA: TGTGCCAGCAGCTTAGGACCAATAGGGGGCCGGGAGTCGGCTGGCCAGCCCCAGCATTTT

V gene: TRBV27
J gene: TRBJ2-1
D gene: TRBD2
clone size: many
CDR3 protein: CASSLPRLAAGGEQFF
CDR3 DNA: TGTGCCAGCAGTTTACCACGACTAGCGGCGGGGGGGGAGCAGTTCTTC

V gene: TRBV20-1
J gene: TRBJ2-7
D gene: TRBD2
clone size: many
CDR3 protein: CSARTGTSEQYF
CDR3 DNA: TGCAGTGCGAGAACCGGGACTAGCGAGCAGTACTTC

V gene: TRBV12-5
J gene: TRBJ1-1
D gene: -
clone size: -
CDR3 protein: CASGFPLPSTSNTEAFF
CDR3 DNA: TGTGCTAGTGGATTCCCCCTACCATCCACGTCGAACACTGAAGCTTTCTTT

V gene: TRBV3-1
J gene: TRBJ1-1
D gene: -
clone size: many
CDR3 protein: CASRKATGMNTEAFF
CDR3 DNA: TGTGCCAGCAGGAAAGCTACAGGAATGAACACTGAAGCTTTCTTT

V gene: TRBV6-1
J gene: TRBJ1-1
D gene: -
clone size: many
CDR3 protein: CASREQGLVEAFF
CDR3 DNA: TGTGCCAGCAGGGAACAGGGTCTGGTTGAAGCTTTCTTT

V gene: TRBV2
J gene: TRBJ1-2
D gene: TRBD1
clone size: many
CDR3 protein: CASRRGLGVDDGYTF
CDR3 DNA: TGTGCCAGCAGGAGGGGGCTAGGGGTAGACGATGGCTACACCTTC